A selection of T cell receptor beta chains follows, all from one sample in a study of CXCR3-negative and CXCR3-positive naive CD8 T cells. TCRdb reprocessed the 5' RACE reads, with one entry per CDR3 protein and no DNA. In all, the sample yields around 81,000 distinct CDR3 sequences. The sequencing input was naive CXCR3- CD8+ T cells from blood. Receptors originate from a human donor in good health. Some clones in this sample may be carry-over from other donors' samples. Each CDR3 is given with its conserved first and last residue.

j_call | v_call | cdr3_aa
TRBJ2-1 | TRBV7-9 | CASSYAAEQFF
TRBJ2-3 | TRBV7-8 | CASSLSGPDTQYF
TRBJ1-2 | TRBV20-1 | CSAERGDYGYTF
TRBJ2-1 | TRBV6-2/TRBV6-3 | CASSYVGSQTDEQFF
TRBJ1-1 | TRBV29-1 | CSVGVGTTEAFF
TRBJ2-5 | TRBV6-6 | CASSYQGAPLMETQYF
TRBJ2-3 | TRBV7-9 | CASSFPRGSTQYF
TRBJ2-5 | TRBV7-9 | CASSPVLGETQYF
TRBJ2-7 | TRBV7-9 | CASSIAGRYEQYF
TRBJ2-5 | TRBV28 | CASSGDKRTQYF
TRBJ2-1 | TRBV7-6 | CASSPPGTSRNEQFF
TRBJ2-7 | TRBV20-1 | CSAHQVRYEQYF
TRBJ2-6 | TRBV28 | CASSPRDSGANVLTF
TRBJ2-7 | TRBV20-1 | CSARDEASGRSEQYF
TRBJ2-7 | TRBV5-1 | CASSGRSQGVSYEQYF
TRBJ2-7 | TRBV20-1 | CSATGTSGPQYF
TRBJ2-7 | TRBV12-3/TRBV12-4 | CASSFLIPYEQYF
TRBJ1-2 | TRBV25-1 | CASSEGDNYGYTF